This T cell receptor (beta chain) was found in a study of T-cell reconstitution after alpha-beta-depleted transplantation in children. General study points: The study traced high day-60 TCRbeta diversity in some patients to surviving recipient T cells and thymic progenitors.

Preparation of the TCRbeta library was carried out with unique molecular identifiers. Using its own MiXCR run on the PCR reads, TCRdb lists one record per CDR3 protein. The sample lists about 420,000 distinct CDR3 sequences, about a sixth seen once, with around 28% in the top ten. Per the germline V gene, CDR1 is LNHDA and CDR2 is SQIVND (reference sequence). This CDR3 spans 17 amino acids. Trimming pared 4 bases from V and 4 bases from J, leaving 22 bases between. This clonotype showed up just a few times. Its antigen is still unknown. The clonotype was recovered from a boy under two years old who had a stem cell transplant for Wiskott-Aldrich syndrome, so the T cells may come from the graft donor. Sequencing used PBMCs, mostly from graft donor cells, obtained 360 days after TCRalphabeta/CD19-depleted stem cell transplant. The chain uses TRBV19 and TRBJ2-5, with D possibly called TRBD1 or TRBD2 (5 bases each). CDR3 residues: CASSTYHGTGKGETQYF. DNA for the CDR3: TGTGCCAGTAGTACATACCATGGGACCGGAAAAGGAGAGACCCAGTACTTC. Using reference TRBV19 and TRBJ2-5 for the parts outside the CDR3, the full variable domain is DGGITQSPKYLFRKEGQNVTLSCEQNLNHDAMYWYRQDPGQGLRLIYYSQIVNDFQKGDIAEGYSVSREKKESFPLTVTSAQKNPTAFYLCASSTYHGTGKGETQYFGPGTRLLVL.